The 17 T cell receptor beta chains presented below share a single source sample, sequenced in a study of human T cells and chemical hapten exposure. TCRdb used MiXCR to reprocess the RACE reads, holding one entry per CDR3 protein. The sample lists just over 350,000 distinct CDR3 sequences, over 6% occurring once. Time point reported: patch test 2, 6 weeks after DPC sensitization. Treatment given: therapeutic diphenylcyclopropenone sensitization with weekly scalp DPC. The input for sequencing was whole blood, taken in connection with sensitization to the hapten diphenylcyclopropenone (DPC). Receptors were obtained from a young woman with alopecia areata. Some clones in this sample may be carry-over from other donors' samples.

The table lists this clonotype with many counts. The rearrangement uses TRBV9 and TRBJ2-3; TRBD2 matches 11 bases. The junction had 11 bases not matched to a gene; V was cut back by 4 bases and J by 4 bases. The CDR3 is made up of 17 amino acids. Germline V gives CDR1 SGDLS, CDR2 YYNGEE. CDR3 protein: CASSLLAGGASPDTQYF. The CDR3, as DNA: TGTGCCAGCAGCCTCCTAGCGGGGGGCGCTTCTCCAGATACGCAGTATTTT.

Only a few counts were recorded for this clonotype. The V call is TRBV14, the J call TRBJ2-5; 7 nucleotides align to TRBD2. Germline-derived CDR1 and CDR2 are SGHDN and FVKESK. V trimming: 4 bases; J trimming: 2 bases; junction bases outside the gene matches: 10. This CDR3 is built from 16 residues. CDR3 DNA sequence: TGTGCCAGCAGCCTTTGGATCGGCGGGGGACAAGAGACCCAGTACTTC. Amino acid sequence: CASSLWIGGGQETQYF. Full variable domain (rest looked up from reference TRBV14 and TRBJ2-5): EAGVTQFPSHSVIEKGQTVTLRCDPISGHDNLYWYRRVMGKEIKFLLHFVKESKQDESGMPNNRFLAERTGGTYSTLKVQPAELEDSGVYFCASSLWIGGGQETQYFGPGTRLLVL.

At least ten counts were recorded for this clonotype. The rearrangement joins TRBV6-5 to TRBJ1-1, with D possibly TRBD1 on 5 matching bases. The CDR3 is 13 amino acids. Trimming cost V 8 bases and J 1 base, with 11 bases left between them. Per the germline V gene, CDR1 is MNHEY and CDR2 is SVGAGI. CDR3 coding DNA: TGTGCCAGCCAAACAGGTGCGAACACTGAAGCTTTCTTT. Translated: CASQTGANTEAFF.

J is TRBJ1-1 and V is TRBV9; 12 nucleotides line up with TRBD1. J lost 4 bases, V lost 7 bases, and 8 bases had no gene match. The CDR3 loop spans 15 amino acids. Germline V gene lookup returns CDR1 SGDLS and CDR2 YYNGEE. CDR3 sequence reads: CASAGTGGGSTEAFF. CDR3 sequence (DNA): TGTGCCAGCGCCGGGACAGGGGGCGGAAGCACTGAAGCTTTCTTT.

This clonotype was counted ten times or more. The chain carries TRBV12-3 or TRBV12-4 and TRBJ1-1; 8 nucleotides align to TRBD1. This CDR3 has 15 amino acids. The V segment lost 4 bases and the J segment 4 bases; nucleotides outside the gene matches: 8. This CDR3 is CASSWYRGASTEAFF. CDR3 DNA: TGTGCCAGCAGTTGGTACAGGGGGGCGAGCACTGAAGCTTTCTTT.

At least ten counts were recorded for this clonotype. In DNA, the CDR3 is TGTGCCAGCAGTACAGGGTTCGACGAGCCCCGGGCTGAAGCTTTCTTT. Residues: CASSTGFDEPRAEAFF. The chain uses TRBV27 and TRBJ1-1, with TRBD1 as a possible D gene (6 bases). Germline assignment: CDR1 MNHEY and CDR2 SMNVEV (reference sequence). The CDR3 sequence is 16 residues long. V dropped 5 bases and J dropped 6 bases, with 22 bases sitting between them.

This clonotype was counted many times. The chain employs TRBV20-1 and TRBJ1-5; 8 nucleotides agree with TRBD1. The trim removed 6 bases at V and 2 bases at J, leaving 3 bases unmatched. CDR1 and CDR2 (germline): DFQATT, SNEGSKA (reference sequence). The length of the CDR3 is 13 residues. CDR3 in DNA: TGCAGTGCCCAGGGGGCAGGCAATCAGCCCCAGCATTTT. It codes for CSAQGAGNQPQHF.

This clonotype has just a few counts. V gene TRBV3-1 combines with J gene TRBJ2-7; D ambiguous. The CDR3 consists of 14 residues. V was pared by 2 bases and J by 1 base, with 9 bases between. Looked up from germline, CDR1 is LGHDT and CDR2 is YNNKEL (reference sequence). The CDR3, as DNA: TGTGCCAGCAGCCAACAGGAGAGTTCCTACGAGCAGTACTTC. This encodes CASSQQESSYEQYF.

This clonotype came up a few times. This rearrangement joins TRBV28 to TRBJ2-2, with D possibly TRBD1 on 6 matching bases. V was shortened by 10 bases and J by 5 bases, with 17 bases between the two germline ends. CDR1 and CDR2 from the germline V gene are MDHEN and SYDVKM. There are 14 residues in the CDR3. The CDR3 region is CATLEGGETGELFF. The CDR3 nucleotides read TGTGCCACCCTTGAAGGGGGTGAAACCGGGGAGCTGTTTTTT.

This clonotype was picked up many times. The chain has TRBV7-3 and TRBJ2-3; 8 bases map to TRBD2. The CDR3 consists of 16 residues. Germline-derived CDR1 and CDR2 are SGHTA and FQGTGA. The V gene end was trimmed by 2 bases and the J gene end by 6 bases; junction bases not matched to a gene: 10. The CDR3 nucleotides are TGTGCCAGCAGCTTACTGCCGGGGGGGCCTCTTGATACGCAGTATTTT. Translated, it gives CASSLLPGGPLDTQYF.

Ten or more counts support this clonotype. V gene TRBV20-1 combines with J gene TRBJ1-2; D remains ambiguous. The CDR3 covers 10 residues. Per germline, CDR1 DFQATT and CDR2 SNEGSKA (reference sequence). Trimming removed 6 bases at V and 2 bases at J, with 4 bases between. DNA for the CDR3: TGCAGTGCCGAAAACTATGGCTACACCTTC. Protein: CSAENYGYTF.

The V gene is TRBV2, the J gene TRBJ1-1; D unresolved. The CDR3 is made up of 11 amino acids. V dropped 7 bases and J dropped 2 bases, with 5 bases sitting between them. Germline V gene lookup returns CDR1 SNHLY and CDR2 FYNNEI. For the CDR3, the DNA is TGTGCCAGCACCGGAAACACTGAAGCTTTCTTT. This gives the protein CASTGNTEAFF.

In its sample, this clonotype was seen many times. Its ends do not fully match the called genes, so a read error is possible. CDR3 in amino acids: CASSLDGQRLPNYGYTF. The CDR3 DNA reads TGTGCTAGCAGCTTAGATGGACAGCGTTTGCCTAACTATGGCTACACCTTC. This chain joins TRBV7-7 and TRBJ1-2; a weak D match, TRBD1 (6 bases). Germline CDR1 and CDR2: SSHAT and FNYEAQ (reference sequence). The CDR3 consists of 17 residues.

At least ten counts were recorded for this clonotype. This chain joins TRBV7-8 and TRBJ1-5; D is uncertain. This CDR3 comprises 16 residues. V lost 4 bases, J lost 5 bases, and 18 bases lay in between. The germline CDR1 and CDR2 sequences are SGHVS and FQNEAQ. The CDR3 is CASSSTGQVDDQPQHF. The CDR3 DNA follows: TGTGCCAGCAGCTCCACCGGCCAGGTCGACGATCAGCCCCAGCATTTT. The full variable domain, with the rest looked up from reference TRBV7-8 and TRBJ1-5, is GAGVSQSPRYKVAKRGQDVALRCDPISGHVSLFWYQQALGQGPEFLTYFQNEAQLDKSGLPSDRFFAERPEGSVSTLKIQRTQQEDSAVYLCASSSTGQVDDQPQHFGDGTRLSIL.

Of note for this clonotype: Just one base apart from a much larger clone, this may be a read error. The V and J genes are TRBV14 and TRBJ2-7; D not certain. The germline V gene encodes CDR1 SGHDN and CDR2 FVKESK. This CDR3 comprises 13 residues. The V end lost 0 bases, the J end lost 9 bases, and 12 bases lay between the germline ends. The CDR3 protein is CASSQDLPPGQYF. The CDR3 DNA sequence: TGTGCCAGCAGCCAAGATCTGCCCCCCGGGCAGTACTTC.

This clonotype has at least ten counts. The rearrangement joins TRBV20-1 to TRBJ1-5; D possibly corresponds to TRBD1 (6 bases). V was shortened by 4 bases and J by 0 bases, with 10 bases between the two germline ends. The CDR3 covers 14 residues. Germline values: CDR1 DFQATT, CDR2 SNEGSKA (reference sequence). CDR3 nucleotides: TGCAGTGCTACAGGGGAATATAGCAATCAGCCCCAGCATTTT. Translation: CSATGEYSNQPQHF.

This chain connects TRBV12-3 or TRBV12-4 to TRBJ2-3; weak D call: TRBD2 (6 bases). Trimming removed 6 bases at V and 1 base at J, with 14 bases between. The CDR3 contains 15 residues. Written as DNA, the CDR3 is TGTGCCAGCAGCTCCCCGGGGGAACGCACAGATACGCAGTATTTT. Translation: CASSSPGERTDTQYF.